This T cell receptor beta chain was captured in a study of a mutant IDH1 vaccine in newly diagnosed glioma. Broader study findings: The vaccine induced immune responses, and these occurred in about 95% of patients.

Indicated time point: baseline, week 1 (first vaccination visit). Treatment reported: pre-vaccination baseline after standard-of-care therapy. Sequencing used immunoSEQ multiplex PCR; TCRdb keeps in-frame clones, though not all of them. The table has approximately 70,000 clones, less than 85% seen once. Remarks on this clone: As yet, its antigen is unknown.

Germline V lookup: CDR1 SQVTM, CDR2 ANQGSEA. The ends were cut back, 7 bases at V and 4 bases at J, with 13 bases in the middle. There are 12 residues in the CDR3. The sample here was PBMCs, taken from a glioma patient treated with radiotherapy, temozolomide or both. The rearrangement links TRBV29-1 to TRBJ1-1; D is ambiguous. The TCR was taken from a middle-aged man with glioma. The CDR3 reads CSAVRVGTEAFF. As DNA, the CDR3 is TGCAGCGCGGTTCGTGTGGGCACTGAAGCTTTCTTT.